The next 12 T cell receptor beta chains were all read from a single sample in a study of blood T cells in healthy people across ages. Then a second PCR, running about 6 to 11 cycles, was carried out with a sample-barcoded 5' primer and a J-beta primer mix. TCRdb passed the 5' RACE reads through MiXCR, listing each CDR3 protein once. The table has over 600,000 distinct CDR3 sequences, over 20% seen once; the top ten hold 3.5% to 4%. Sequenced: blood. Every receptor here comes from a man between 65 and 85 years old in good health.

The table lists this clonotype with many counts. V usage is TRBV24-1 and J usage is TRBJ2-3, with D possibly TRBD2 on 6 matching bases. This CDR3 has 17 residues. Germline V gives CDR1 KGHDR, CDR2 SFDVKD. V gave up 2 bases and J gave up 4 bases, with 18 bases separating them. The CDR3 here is CATSDWFSGAVADTQYF. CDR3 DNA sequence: TGTGCCACCAGTGATTGGTTTAGCGGAGCGGTGGCAGATACGCAGTATTTT.

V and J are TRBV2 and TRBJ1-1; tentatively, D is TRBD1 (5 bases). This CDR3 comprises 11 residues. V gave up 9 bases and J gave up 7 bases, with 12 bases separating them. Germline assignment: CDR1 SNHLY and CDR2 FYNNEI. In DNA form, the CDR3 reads TGTGCCAGAGGGGTTCGGGGTGAAGCTTTCTTT. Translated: CARGVRGEAFF. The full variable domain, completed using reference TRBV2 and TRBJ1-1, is EPEVTQTPSHQVTQMGQEVILRCVPISNHLYFYWYRQILGQKVEFLVSFYNNEISEKSEIFDDQFSVERPDGSNFTLKIRSTKLEDSAMYFCARGVRGEAFFGQGTRLTVV.

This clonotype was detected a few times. CDR3 sequence (DNA): TGTGCCAGCAGCTTACTGGAGGGGGCCAAAAACATTCAGTACTTC. It is translated as CASSLLEGAKNIQYF. The rearrangement joins TRBV7-9 to TRBJ2-4; maybe TRBD2 (6 bases). From germline, CDR1 is SEHNR and CDR2 FQNEAQ (reference sequence). The germline V and J ends were trimmed by 2 bases and 1 base, with 9 bases remaining between them. This CDR3 contains 15 residues.

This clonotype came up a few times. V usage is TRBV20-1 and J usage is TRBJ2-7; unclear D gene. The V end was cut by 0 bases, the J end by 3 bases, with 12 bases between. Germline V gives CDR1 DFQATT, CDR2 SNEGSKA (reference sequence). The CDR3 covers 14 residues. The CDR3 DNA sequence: TGCAGTGCTAGAGATGGGCGCGGCAGCTACGAGCAGTACTTC. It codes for CSARDGRGSYEQYF.

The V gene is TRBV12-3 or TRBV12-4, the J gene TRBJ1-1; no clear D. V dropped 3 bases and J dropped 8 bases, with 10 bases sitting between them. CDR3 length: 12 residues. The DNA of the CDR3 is TGTGCCAGCAGTTTGACCGCCCTGGAAGCTTTCTTT. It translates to CASSLTALEAFF.

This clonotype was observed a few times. CDR3 in amino acids: CASSFAWTGEETQYF. The CDR3 DNA reads as TGTGCCAGCAGCTTCGCGTGGACAGGGGAAGAGACCCAGTACTTC. The rearrangement links TRBV7-9 to TRBJ2-5; 9 bases match TRBD1. Germline loops: CDR1 SEHNR, CDR2 FQNEAQ (reference sequence). The trim removed 3 bases at V and 3 bases at J, leaving 5 bases unmatched. CDR3 size: 15 residues.

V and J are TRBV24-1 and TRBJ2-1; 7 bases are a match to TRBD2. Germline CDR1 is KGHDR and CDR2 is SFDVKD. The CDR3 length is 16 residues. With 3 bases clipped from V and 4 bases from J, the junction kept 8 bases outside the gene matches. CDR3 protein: CATSDTLAYDYNEQFF. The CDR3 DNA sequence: TGTGCCACCAGTGATACACTAGCGTATGATTACAATGAGCAGTTCTTC.

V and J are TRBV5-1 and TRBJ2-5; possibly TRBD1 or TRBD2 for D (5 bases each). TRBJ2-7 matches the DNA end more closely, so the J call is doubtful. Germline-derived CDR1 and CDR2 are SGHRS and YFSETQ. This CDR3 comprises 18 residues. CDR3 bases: TGCGCCAGCAGCTTGGCCCCAGGGACCGGGGAAAGGGTCTACGAGCAGTACTTC. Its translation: CASSLAPGTGERVYEQYF.

CDR3 sequence reads: CAISGGLAGGGQYF. In DNA, the CDR3 is TGTGCCATCAGTGGAGGACTAGCGGGAGGGGGGCAGTACTTC. The genes are TRBV10-3 and TRBJ2-7, with 15 bases matching TRBD2. Germline V gene lookup returns CDR1 ENHRY and CDR2 SYGVKD. The CDR3 loop spans 14 amino acids. J gave up 9 bases and V 4 bases, and 4 bases lay outside the gene matches.

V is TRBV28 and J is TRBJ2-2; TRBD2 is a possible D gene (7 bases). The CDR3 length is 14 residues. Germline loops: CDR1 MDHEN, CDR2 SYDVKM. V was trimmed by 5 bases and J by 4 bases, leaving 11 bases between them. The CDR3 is CASSRGGGTGELFF. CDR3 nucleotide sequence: TGTGCCAGCAGTCGAGGGGGGGGCACCGGGGAGCTGTTTTTT.

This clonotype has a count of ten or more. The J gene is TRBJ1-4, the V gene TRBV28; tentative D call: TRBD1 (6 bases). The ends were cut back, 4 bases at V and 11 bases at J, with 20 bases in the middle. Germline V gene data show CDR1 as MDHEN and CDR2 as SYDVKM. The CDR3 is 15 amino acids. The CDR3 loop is CASSSVRDTEGKLFF. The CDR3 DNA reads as TGTGCCAGCAGTTCAGTCCGGGACACGGAGGGGAAACTGTTTTTT.

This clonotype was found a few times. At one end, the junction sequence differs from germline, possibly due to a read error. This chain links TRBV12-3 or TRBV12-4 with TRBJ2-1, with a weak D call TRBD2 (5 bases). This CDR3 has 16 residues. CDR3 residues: CASSFSLSAHPYERYF. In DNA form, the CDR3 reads TGTGCCAGCAGTTTCTCCCTAAGCGCCCACCCCTACGAGCGGTACTTC.